Given below is one T cell receptor (beta chain) in context. Its target is not known. The data are from a study of OX40 agonist ivuxolimab in advanced cancers. The study's findings and limits: Partly responding patients at 0.1-3.0 mg/kg showed some of the smallest clonal expansion.

CDR3 length: 19 amino acids. Per the germline V gene, CDR1 is LGHNT and CDR2 is FRNRAP. V dropped 4 bases and J dropped 0; count of bases not matched to a gene: 16. Profiled with immunoSEQ multiplex PCR; TCRdb holds only in-frame clones, not every one. The top ten clones hold roughly 2.3% of a sample with tens of thousands of clones, approximately 80% of them seen once. The receptor comes from an adult with an advanced solid tumor such as melanoma, head and neck, liver or kidney cancer. The sample in question was CD4+ or CD8+ T cells sorted from blood, obtained in a trial of the OX40 agonist ivuxolimab. The chain joins TRBV12-5 to TRBJ2-3; 7 bases are shared with TRBD2. The CDR3 loop is CASGSGVASGSSSTDTQYF. In nucleotides, the CDR3 is TGTGCTAGTGGTTCTGGGGTGGCTAGCGGAAGTTCTAGCACAGATACGCAGTATTTT.